A single T cell receptor beta chain is shown here with its context. No antigen is known for it. Germline values: CDR1 SQVTM, CDR2 ANQGSEA. V shed 8 bases, J shed 8 bases, and the junction held 9 bases outside the gene matches. CDR3 length: 13 residues. This sample is drawn from a study of blood T cells in healthy people across ages. Study-wide findings and caveats: Investigators viewed diversity estimates from one million T cells as underestimates, the study reported.

Peripheral blood was drawn, approximately 10 milliliters per donor. Isolation recovered at least 7 million PBMCs from every sample. Sample-barcoded 5' priming and a J-beta primer mix drove a second PCR of about 7 to 11 cycles. Carrying 12 random nucleotides, a template-switch adaptor labeled each individual cDNA molecule. One entry per CDR3 protein results from TCRdb running MiXCR on the 5' RACE reads. The data show fewer than 1,000,000 distinct CDR3 sequences, around 45% seen once. This TCR derives from a man aged 55 to 69 in good health. The rearrangement joins TRBV29-1 to TRBJ2-4; the match to TRBD1 covers 10 bases. The specimen sequenced was blood. The CDR3 region has the DNA TGCAGCACTAGACAGGGGGCTTCGGACATTCAGTACTTC. Protein sequence: CSTRQGASDIQYF.